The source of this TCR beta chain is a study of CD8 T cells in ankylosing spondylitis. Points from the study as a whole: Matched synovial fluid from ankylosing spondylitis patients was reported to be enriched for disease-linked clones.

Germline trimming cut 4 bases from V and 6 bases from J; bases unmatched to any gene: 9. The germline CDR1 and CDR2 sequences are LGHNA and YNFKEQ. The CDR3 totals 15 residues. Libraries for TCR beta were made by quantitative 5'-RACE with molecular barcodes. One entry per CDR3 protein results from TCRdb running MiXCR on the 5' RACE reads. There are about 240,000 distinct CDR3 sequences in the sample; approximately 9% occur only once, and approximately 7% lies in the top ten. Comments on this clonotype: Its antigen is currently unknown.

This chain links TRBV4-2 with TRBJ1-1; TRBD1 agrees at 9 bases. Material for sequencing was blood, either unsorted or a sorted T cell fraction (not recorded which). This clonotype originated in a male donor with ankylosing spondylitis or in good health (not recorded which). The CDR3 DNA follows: TGTGCCAGCAGCCGATCGGGACAGGGAACCTCTGAAGCTTTCTTT. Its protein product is CASSRSGQGTSEAFF.